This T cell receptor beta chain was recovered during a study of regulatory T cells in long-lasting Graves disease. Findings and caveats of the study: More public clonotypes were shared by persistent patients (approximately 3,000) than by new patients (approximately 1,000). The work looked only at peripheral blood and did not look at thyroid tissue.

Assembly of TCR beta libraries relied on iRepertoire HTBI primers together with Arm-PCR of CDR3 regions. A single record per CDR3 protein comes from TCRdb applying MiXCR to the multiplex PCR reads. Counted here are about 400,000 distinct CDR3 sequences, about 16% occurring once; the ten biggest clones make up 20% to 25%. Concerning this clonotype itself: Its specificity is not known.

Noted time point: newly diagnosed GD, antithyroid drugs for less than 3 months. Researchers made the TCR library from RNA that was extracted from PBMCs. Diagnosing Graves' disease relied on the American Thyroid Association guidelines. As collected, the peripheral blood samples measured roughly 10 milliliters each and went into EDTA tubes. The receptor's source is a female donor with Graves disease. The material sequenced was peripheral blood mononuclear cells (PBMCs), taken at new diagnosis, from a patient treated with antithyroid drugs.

This chain's CDR3 is CASSSGGSRSTDTQYF. CDR3 coding DNA: TGTGCCAGCAGCTCTGGGGGCTCCCGAAGCACAGATACGCAGTATTTT. This chain uses TRBV5-4 with TRBJ2-3, with D perhaps TRBD1 (6 bases). The CDR3 extends over 16 amino acids. Germline CDR1 and CDR2: SGHNT and YYREEE (reference sequence). Trimming removed 3 bases from V and 0 bases from J, with 14 bases in between.